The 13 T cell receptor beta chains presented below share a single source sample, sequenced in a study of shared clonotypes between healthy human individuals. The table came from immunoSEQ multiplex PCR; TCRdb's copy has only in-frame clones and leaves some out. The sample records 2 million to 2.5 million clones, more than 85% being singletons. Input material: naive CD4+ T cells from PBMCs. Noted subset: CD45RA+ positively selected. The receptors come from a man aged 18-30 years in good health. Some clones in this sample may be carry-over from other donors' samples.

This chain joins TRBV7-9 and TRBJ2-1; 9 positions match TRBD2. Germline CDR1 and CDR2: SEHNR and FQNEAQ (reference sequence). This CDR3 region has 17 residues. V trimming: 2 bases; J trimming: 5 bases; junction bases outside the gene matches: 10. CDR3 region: CASSLSAGGRADNEQFF. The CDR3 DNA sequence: TGTGCCAGCAGCTTATCGGCGGGCGGGAGGGCCGACAATGAGCAGTTCTTC.

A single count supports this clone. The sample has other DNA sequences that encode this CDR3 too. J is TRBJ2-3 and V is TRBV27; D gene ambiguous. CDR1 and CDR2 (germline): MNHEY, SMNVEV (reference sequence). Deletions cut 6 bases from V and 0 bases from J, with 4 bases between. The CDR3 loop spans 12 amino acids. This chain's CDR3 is CASSHSTDTQYF. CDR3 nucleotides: TGTGCCAGCAGCCATAGCACAGATACGCAGTATTTT.

The CDR3 DNA follows: TGTGCCAGCAGCTCCCCAAGGACGGGCTACAATGAGCAGTTCTTC. This sequence encodes CASSSPRTGYNEQFF. This chain uses TRBV11-3 with TRBJ2-1; unclear D gene. This CDR3 is built from 15 residues. The ends were cut back, 4 bases at V and 3 bases at J, with 13 bases in the middle. Germline V lookup: CDR1 SGHNT, CDR2 YENEEA.

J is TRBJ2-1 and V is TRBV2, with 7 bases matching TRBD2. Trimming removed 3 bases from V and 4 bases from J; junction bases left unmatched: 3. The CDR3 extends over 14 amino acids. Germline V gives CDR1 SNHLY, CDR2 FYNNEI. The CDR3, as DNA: TGTGCCAGCAGTGAGAGTAGCGGGTACAATGAGCAGTTCTTC. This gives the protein CASSESSGYNEQFF. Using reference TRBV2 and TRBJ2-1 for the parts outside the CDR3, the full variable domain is EPEVTQTPSHQVTQMGQEVILRCVPISNHLYFYWYRQILGQKVEFLVSFYNNEISEKSEIFDDQFSVERPDGSNFTLKIRSTKLEDSAMYFCASSESSGYNEQFFGPGTRLTVL.

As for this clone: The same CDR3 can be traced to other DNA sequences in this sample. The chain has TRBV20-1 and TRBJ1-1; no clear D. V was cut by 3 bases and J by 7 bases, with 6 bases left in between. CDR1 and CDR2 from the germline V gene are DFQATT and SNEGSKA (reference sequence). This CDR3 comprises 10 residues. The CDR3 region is CSASRDEAFF. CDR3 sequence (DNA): TGCAGTGCTAGTCGGGATGAAGCTTTCTTT.

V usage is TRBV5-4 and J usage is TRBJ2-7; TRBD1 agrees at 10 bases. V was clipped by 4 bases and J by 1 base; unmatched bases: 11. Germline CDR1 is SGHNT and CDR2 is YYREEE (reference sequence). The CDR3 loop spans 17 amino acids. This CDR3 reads CASSPGRGQGESYEQYF. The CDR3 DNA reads TGTGCCAGCAGCCCCGGCCGCGGACAGGGGGAATCCTACGAGCAGTACTTC.

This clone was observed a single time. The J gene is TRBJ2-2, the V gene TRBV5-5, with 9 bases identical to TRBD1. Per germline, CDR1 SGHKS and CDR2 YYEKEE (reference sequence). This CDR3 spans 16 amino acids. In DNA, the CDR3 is TGTGCTAGCGCGCCTCCCGGGACAGGGCCCACCGGGGAGCTGTTTTTT. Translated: CASAPPGTGPTGELFF.

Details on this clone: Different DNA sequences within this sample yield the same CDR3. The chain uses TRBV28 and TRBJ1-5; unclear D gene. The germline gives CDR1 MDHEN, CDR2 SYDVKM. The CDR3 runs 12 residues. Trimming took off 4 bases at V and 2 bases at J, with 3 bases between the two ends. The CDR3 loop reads CASSYGNQPQHF. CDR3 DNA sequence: TGTGCCAGCAGTTACGGCAATCAGCCCCAGCATTTT.

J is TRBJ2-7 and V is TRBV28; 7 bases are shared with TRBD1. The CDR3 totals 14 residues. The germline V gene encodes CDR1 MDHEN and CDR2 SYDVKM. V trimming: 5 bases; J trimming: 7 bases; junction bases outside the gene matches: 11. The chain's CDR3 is CASSPRTGAKEQYF. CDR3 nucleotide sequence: TGTGCCAGCAGTCCGAGAACAGGGGCGAAGGAGCAGTACTTC.

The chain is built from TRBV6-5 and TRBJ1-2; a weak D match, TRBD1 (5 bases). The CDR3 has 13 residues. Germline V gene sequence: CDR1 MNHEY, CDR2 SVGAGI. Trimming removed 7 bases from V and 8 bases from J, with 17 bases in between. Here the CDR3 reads CASTKGDLRGYTF. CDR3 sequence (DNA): TGTGCCAGCACCAAAGGGGACCTTCGCGGCTACACCTTC.

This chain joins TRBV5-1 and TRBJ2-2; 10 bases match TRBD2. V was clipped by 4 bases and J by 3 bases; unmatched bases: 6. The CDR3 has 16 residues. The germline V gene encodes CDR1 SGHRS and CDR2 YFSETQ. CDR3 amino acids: CASSQIAGGHTGELFF. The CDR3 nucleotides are TGCGCCAGCAGCCAGATAGCGGGAGGACACACCGGGGAGCTGTTTTTT.

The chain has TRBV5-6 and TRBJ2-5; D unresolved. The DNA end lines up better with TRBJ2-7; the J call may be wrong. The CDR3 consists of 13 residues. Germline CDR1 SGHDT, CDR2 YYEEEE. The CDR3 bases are TGTGCCAGCAGCGATCTCCCGAACTACGAGCAGTACTTC. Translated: CASSDLPNYEQYF.

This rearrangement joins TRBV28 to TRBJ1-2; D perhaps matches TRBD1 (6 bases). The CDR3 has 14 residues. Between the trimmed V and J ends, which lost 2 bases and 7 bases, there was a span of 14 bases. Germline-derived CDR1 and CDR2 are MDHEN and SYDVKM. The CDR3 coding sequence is TGTGCCAGCAGTTTAGATAGTGGGGGCCGTGGCTACACCTTC. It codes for CASSLDSGGRGYTF.